Sequencing of this T cell receptor (beta chain) was carried out in a study of identical twins (dated by TCRdb to between 2015 and 2016). About the full investigation: To test whether fetal clonotypes persist, the study used deep sequencing on TCR alpha and beta repertoires from monozygotic twins, unrelated adults of various ages, and cord blood. To rule out contamination, the twin experiments were replicated at different times with different library preparation protocols.

CDR1 and CDR2 are read off the germline V gene (reference sequence) as MNHEY and SMNVEV. Trimming costs V 0 bases and J 5 bases, and their ends lie 10 bases apart. From the cysteine up to the phenylalanine, the CDR3 has a length of 14 residues. The sequence is cut down to CDR3 DNA, 42 bases in frame from base 1. Of note for this clonotype: Its specific antigen is unknown. No much larger clonotype is one base removed from it; base qualities were not supplied.

Library creation used 5' RACE. The run used an Illumina HiSeq 2000. Template switching introduced a universal primer binding site; the final cDNA contained a unique molecular identifier, enabling accurate counting of TCR cDNA molecules. Specific primers in the conserved constant-segment region were used to synthesize first-strand cDNA for the TCR alpha and beta chains. To control for contamination, each cDNA library was double barcoded with a SMART-Mk sample barcode plus Illumina barcodes. TruSeq adapter sequences, together with Illumina sample barcodes, were added in two successive PCR steps. TCR alpha and beta cDNA libraries were sequenced on the Illumina HiSeq platform with custom primers. Regarding the original processing steps: MiGEC processed the raw reads to extract unique molecular identifiers, while MiXCR was used to determine the CDR3 positions. Recombination models were inferred per individual with the repgenHMM and IGoR tools using an EM algorithm. The analysis of shared clonotypes was done with the tcR package in R, with sharing normalized by the product of cloneset sizes. To study raw recombination without the effects of thymic and clonal selection, out-of-frame nonproductive sequences were analyzed. TCRdb took the public reads, trimmed them with fastp at Q25, ran MiXCR for clone calling and kept in-frame beta chains. Duplicate CDR3 protein sequences are folded into a single record with the most common DNA and genes. The V and J calls were not made by the authors but by TCRdb's processing. The sample records 300,000 to 400,000 distinct CDR3 sequences, 9% to 15% of which are singletons. 6% to 9% of the sample rests with the top ten.

Every donor was a healthy Caucasian. Three pairs of female monozygotic twins, all aged about 18 to 30 years, were included in the twin cohort. Positive isolation kits from Invitrogen were used to isolate CD4+ and CD8+ T cell populations. Study-wide findings and limitations: Excess twin sharing in beta out-of-frame sequences was weaker because fewer shared sequences lowered the signal-to-noise ratio. Invariant T cells such as MAIT and iNKT could partly confound zero-insertion analyses, although diverse VJ usage argued against such confounding for most clonotypes. Abundant cord blood beta clonotypes had fewer insertions, young adult naive repertoires showed a similar but weaker trend, and memory repertoires showed no such trend. Recombination models systematically underestimated out-of-frame TCR alpha sharing in monozygotic twins but agreed with sharing between unrelated individuals. Because the same donors could not be followed over many years, the conclusions depended on cross-sectional statistical analysis. Compared with coincidental sharing between unrelated individuals, out-of-frame TCR alpha sequences shared between twins had an excess of sequences with low generation probability.

These data are also associated with another study on yellow fever vaccine responses in identical twins. The second study's authors report: According to the authors, the vaccine-induced T cell response in identical twins seemed to be partly convergent and partly specific to each individual. The study precisely tracked vaccine-responding T cell clones in identical twins.

Recombination connected TRBV27 to TRBJ1-1; the D gene identity is not certain. The sequence derives from a woman aged 18 to 35 in good health. Sequencing was carried out using CD8+ T cells sorted from blood. The CDR3 has the sequence CASSLSRIGTEAFF. In nucleotides, the sequence is TGTGCCAGCAGTTTATCCCGGATAGGGACTGAAGCTTTCTTT.